These 28 T cell receptor beta chains originate from one sample sequenced in a study of T cells in localized non-small cell lung cancer. Clones were read by immunoSEQ multiplex PCR, and TCRdb kept only the in-frame ones, dropping some. The data hold 7,700 or so clones, with approximately 90% observed a single time. Material: peripheral blood mononuclear cells, obtained before any cancer treatment. These receptors came from a male donor at least 60 years old with stage II lung adenocarcinoma.

This chain links TRBV30 with TRBJ1-5; D is unclear. This CDR3 contains 13 residues. V lost 1 base and J lost 0, with 4 bases in between. Germline CDR1 and CDR2: GTSNPN and SVGIG (reference sequence). Here the CDR3 reads CAWSESSNQPQHF. CDR3 in DNA: TGTGCCTGGAGTGAATCTAGCAATCAGCCCCAGCATTTT.

The chain recombines TRBV25-1 with TRBJ2-2; 7 bases map to TRBD1. Germline loops: CDR1 MGHDK, CDR2 SYGVNS. The CDR3 totals 14 residues. V was pared by 4 bases and J by 5 bases, with 4 bases of the junction left unmatched. CDR3 sequence: CASSVSGGTGELFF. CDR3 DNA: TGTGCCAGCAGTGTCTCAGGGGGAACCGGGGAGCTGTTTTTT.

The rearrangement links TRBV6-1 to TRBJ2-5; D is ambiguous. The CDR3 extends over 14 amino acids. V was trimmed by 8 bases and J by 4 bases, leaving 17 bases between them. From germline, CDR1 is MNHNS and CDR2 SASEGT. The CDR3 DNA sequence: TGTGCCAGCGAGGAGTACCCCTCTTTAGAGACCCAGTACTTC. Amino acids: CASEEYPSLETQYF.

This clone was found once. The chain links TRBV11-2 to TRBJ1-5, with D maybe TRBD1 (5 bases). Trimming cost V 5 bases and J 8 bases, with 16 bases left between them. Germline-derived CDR1 and CDR2 are SGHAT and FQNNGV. The CDR3 is 14 amino acids. CDR3 loop: CASSPGQGAEPQHF. Here the CDR3 DNA reads TGTGCCAGCAGCCCCGGGCAGGGAGCGGAGCCCCAGCATTTT.

The gene calls are TRBV19 and TRBJ1-6, with 8 positions matching TRBD1. There are 15 residues in the CDR3. The V gene's germline CDR1 is LNHDA and CDR2 SQIVND (reference sequence). Losses at the gene ends were 1 base for V and 9 bases for J; bases not matched to a gene: 5. DNA of the CDR3: TGTGCCAGTAGTATAGGCGGCAGGGGGCGTTCACCCCTCCACTTT. Residues: CASSIGGRGRSPLHF. Supplemented by reference TRBV19 and TRBJ1-6, the full variable domain reads DGGITQSPKYLFRKEGQNVTLSCEQNLNHDAMYWYRQDPGQGLRLIYYSQIVNDFQKGDIAEGYSVSREKKESFPLTVTSAQKNPTAFYLCASSIGGRGRSPLHFGNGTRLTVT.

This chain connects TRBV9 to TRBJ1-6; D gene uncertain. Germline V gene sequence: CDR1 SGDLS, CDR2 YYNGEE. V was cut by 0 bases and J by 7 bases, with 5 bases left in between. The CDR3 loop spans 13 amino acids. Here the CDR3 reads CASSVDGNSPLHF. CDR3 sequence (DNA): TGTGCCAGCAGCGTAGACGGCAATTCACCCCTCCACTTT.

The rearrangement joins TRBV10-2 to TRBJ1-5, with a weak D call TRBD1 (5 bases). Germline V gives CDR1 WSHSY, CDR2 SAAADI. This CDR3 has 14 residues. V was shortened by 2 bases and J by 7 bases, with 12 bases between the two germline ends. CDR3 region: CASSETPKGQPQHF. As DNA, the CDR3 is TGCGCCAGCAGTGAGACCCCGAAGGGGCAGCCCCAGCATTTT.

J is TRBJ2-5 and V is TRBV5-1; 11 nucleotides match TRBD1. Trimming took 4 bases from V and 4 from J; bases not matched to a gene: 3. The CDR3 loop spans 14 amino acids. Germline CDR1 SGHRS, CDR2 YFSETQ. The CDR3 reads CASSLGQGAETQYF. Here the CDR3 DNA reads TGCGCCAGCAGCCTCGGACAGGGGGCAGAGACCCAGTACTTC.

J is TRBJ1-5 and V is TRBV4-3; D uncertain. This CDR3 spans 16 amino acids. The germline CDR1 and CDR2 sequences are LGHNA and YSLEER. V was shortened by 0 bases and J by 7 bases, with 16 bases between the two germline ends. CDR3: CASSQDLSPIGQPQHF. The DNA of the CDR3 is TGCGCCAGCAGCCAAGATCTAAGTCCAATTGGCCAGCCCCAGCATTTT.

This rearrangement joins TRBV30 to TRBJ2-3; D is ambiguous. V shed 0 bases and J shed 4 bases, with 14 bases lying between them. This CDR3 spans 15 amino acids. Germline V CDR1 and CDR2: GTSNPN, SVGIG (reference sequence). CDR3 bases: TGTGCCTGGAGTGTACGGTTGGGTTTCGCAGATACGCAGTATTTT. Protein sequence: CAWSVRLGFADTQYF.

This chain connects TRBV4-3 to TRBJ1-6; D call uncertain. The V gene's germline CDR1 is LGHNA and CDR2 YSLEER. V shed 0 bases and J shed 10 bases, with 10 bases lying between them. The CDR3 loop spans 14 amino acids. CDR3 in amino acids: CASSQDPGRSPLHF. The CDR3 nucleotides read TGCGCCAGCAGCCAAGATCCGGGGAGGTCACCCCTCCACTTT.

This clone showed up just once. This chain connects TRBV11-2 to TRBJ2-5; D not certain. Looked up from germline, CDR1 is SGHAT and CDR2 is FQNNGV. The V gene lost 4 bases and the J gene lost 5 bases, with 17 bases spanning the gap. CDR3 length: 15 amino acids. The CDR3 loop is CASSYITGVGETQYF. The CDR3, as DNA: TGTGCCAGCAGCTATATAACCGGTGTAGGGGAGACCCAGTACTTC.

The chain is built from TRBV5-4 and TRBJ1-1; no definite D call. The CDR3 totals 14 residues. Germline loops: CDR1 SGHNT, CDR2 YYREEE (reference sequence). V was trimmed by 4 bases and J by 0 bases, leaving 10 bases between them. The CDR3 nucleotides read TGTGCCAGCAGCCCCGAGCGGGTGAACACTGAAGCTTTCTTT. It codes for CASSPERVNTEAFF.

The chain uses TRBV6-6 and TRBJ2-7; possible D gene TRBD1, 6 bases. Germline CDR1 and CDR2: MNHNY and SVGAGI (reference sequence). Trimming stripped 6 bases from V and 2 bases from J, with 11 bases between. The CDR3 runs 13 residues. In DNA, the CDR3 is TGTGCCAGCAGCTTGGGACACCCCTACGAGCAGTACTTC. Protein product: CASSLGHPYEQYF.

CDR3 DNA sequence: TGCGCCAGCAGCCAAGAGACCTCCTACAATGAGCAGTTCTTC. Encoded protein: CASSQETSYNEQFF. J is TRBJ2-1 and V is TRBV4-3, with D uncertain. The CDR3 covers 14 residues. Trimming stripped 0 bases from V and 0 bases from J, with 3 bases between. Germline V CDR1 and CDR2: LGHNA, YSLEER.

The chain links TRBV6-6 to TRBJ1-5; a weak D match, TRBD1 (6 bases). This CDR3 has 15 residues. Germline V gives CDR1 MNHNY, CDR2 SVGAGI (reference sequence). Trimming took 7 bases from V and 1 from J, leaving 14 bases between them. CDR3 bases: TGTGCCAGCACCTCGGGGGGCGTCAGCAATCAGCCCCAGCATTTT. As protein: CASTSGGVSNQPQHF.

In nucleotides, the CDR3 is TGCGCCAGCAGCTTCGGACAGGGCCTTGCTTACGAGCAGTACTTC. It codes for CASSFGQGLAYEQYF. The chain carries TRBV4-1 and TRBJ2-7; 8 bases match TRBD1. CDR3 length equals 15 residues. Trimming cost V 5 bases and J 4 bases; bases outside gene matches: 10. Germline CDR1 reads MGHRA; CDR2 reads YSYEKL.

The chain employs TRBV4-2 and TRBJ2-6, with 9 bases matching TRBD1. CDR3 length: 21 amino acids. The trim removed 1 base at V and 1 base at J, leaving 14 bases unmatched. Germline CDR1 is LGHNA and CDR2 is YNFKEQ. CDR3 amino acids: CASSQVRVLDRGLSGANVLTF. As DNA, the CDR3 is TGTGCCAGCAGCCAAGTGCGAGTTCTAGACAGGGGGTTGTCTGGGGCCAACGTCCTGACTTTC.

The J gene is TRBJ2-3, the V gene TRBV6-4; perhaps D is TRBD1 or TRBD2 (5 bases each). Trimming removed 3 bases from V and 6 bases from J, with 10 bases in between. Germline CDR1 reads MRHNA; CDR2 reads SNTAGT. This CDR3 has 13 amino acids. The CDR3 protein is CASSEGESDTQYF. The CDR3 nucleotides read TGTGCCAGCAGTGAAGGGGAGTCGGATACGCAGTATTTT.

The chain is built from TRBV7-2 and TRBJ1-5, with a possible D match to TRBD1 (5 bases). Trimming took off 1 base at V and 5 bases at J, with 9 bases between the two ends. The CDR3 spans 14 residues. Germline V gives CDR1 SGHTA, CDR2 FQGNSA. Here the CDR3 DNA reads TGTGCCAGCAGCTTAGGCAGGGAAGATCAGCCCCAGCATTTT. It codes for CASSLGREDQPQHF.

V is TRBV2 and J is TRBJ1-3; D gene uncertain. The germline CDR1 and CDR2 sequences are SNHLY and FYNNEI. The V and J ends lost 4 bases and 0 bases respectively, with 4 bases between them. This CDR3 contains 13 residues. The CDR3 nucleotides are TGTGCCAGCAGTGCGGACTCTGGAAACACCATATATTTT. Translating gives CASSADSGNTIYF.

The chain is built from TRBV6-1 and TRBJ2-1; no firm D call. Trimming removed 5 bases from V and 3 bases from J, with 8 bases in between. CDR1 and CDR2 (germline): MNHNS, SASEGT. This CDR3 has 13 amino acids. CDR3 residues: CASSRQFYNEQFF. CDR3 nucleotides: TGTGCCAGCAGTAGGCAATTCTACAATGAGCAGTTCTTC.

The chain combines TRBV18 with TRBJ1-5; perhaps TRBD1 as D (5 bases). Germline CDR1 and CDR2: KGHSH and LQKENI. Trimming cost V 3 bases and J 6 bases, with 12 bases left between them. The CDR3 has 14 amino acids. The CDR3 DNA is TGTGCCAGCTCACCTCAGGGATCAGGTCAGCCCCAGCATTTT. Its translation: CASSPQGSGQPQHF.

V is TRBV25-1 and J is TRBJ2-3; TRBD1 aligns across 8 bases. With 4 bases clipped from V and 8 bases from J, the junction kept 11 bases outside the gene matches. CDR1 MGHDK and CDR2 SYGVNS come from the germline V gene. This CDR3 contains 15 residues. The CDR3 sequence: CASSGGWTGPRTQYF. CDR3 DNA: TGTGCCAGCAGTGGAGGATGGACAGGGCCCCGTACGCAGTATTTT.

The V call is TRBV18, the J call TRBJ2-7; the D is unclear. There are 14 residues in the CDR3. V was pared by 3 bases and J by 5 bases, with 14 bases between. CDR1 KGHSH and CDR2 LQKENI come from the germline V gene. As DNA, the CDR3 is TGTGCCAGCTCACCGAGCTACGTCGGAAACGAGCAGTACTTC. Protein: CASSPSYVGNEQYF.

This chain connects TRBV5-1 to TRBJ2-7; 8 bases agree with TRBD1. Per the germline V gene, CDR1 is SGHRS and CDR2 is YFSETQ. J gave up 6 bases and V 4 bases, and 15 bases lay outside the gene matches. There are 16 residues in the CDR3. The CDR3: CASSGVVDRGSGEQYF. The CDR3 region has the DNA TGCGCCAGCAGCGGAGTGGTCGACAGGGGATCGGGCGAGCAGTACTTC.

The CDR3 DNA reads TGTGCCAGCAGTTACTTAGGCGGAAATGAAAAACTGTTTTTT. This sequence encodes CASSYLGGNEKLFF. The chain has TRBV6-6 and TRBJ1-4; no clear D. CDR1 is MNHNY and CDR2 is SVGAGI in the germline V gene (reference sequence). V was shortened by 1 base and J by 5 bases, with 8 bases between the two germline ends. The CDR3 is 14 residues long.

The chain is built from TRBV21-1 and TRBJ2-2; the D segment call TRBD1 is taken from the table without a DNA check. TRBV21-1 is described as a pseudogene. The CDR3 extends over 17 amino acids. The CDR3 is CASLLGYPGAYNGELFF. The CDR3 DNA reads TGTGCCAGCTTGTTGGGTTACCCAGGGGCTTACAACGGGGAGCTGTTTTTT.